This T cell receptor beta chain was recovered during a study of T cell repertoires in ileal Crohn's disease. Germline CDR1 SGHRS, CDR2 YFSETQ. The CDR3 has 13 amino acids. The germline V and J ends were trimmed by 0 bases and 7 bases, with 10 bases remaining between them. Time point of the sample: neoterminal ileum biopsy at postoperative endoscopy, about 6 months after surgery. Assay: immunoSEQ multiplex PCR; the TCRdb copy retains only in-frame clones and omits some. The sample carries 8,500 to 13,000 clones, approximately 72% recorded once. This sequence originates from an adult with Crohn's disease. The sequenced sample consisted of ileal tissue. This sequence joins TRBV5-1 and TRBJ1-2, with TRBD1 as a possible D gene (5 bases). The CDR3 spells CASSLVLGLGYTF. The CDR3 region has the DNA TGCGCCAGCAGCTTGGTACTGGGGCTTGGCTACACCTTC. Complete variable domain (other parts from reference TRBV5-1 and TRBJ1-2): KAGVTQTPRYLIKTRGQQVTLSCSPISGHRSVSWYQQTPGQGLQFLFEYFSETQRNKGNFPGRFSGRQFSNSRSEMNVSTLELGDSALYLCASSLVLGLGYTFGSGTRLTVV.